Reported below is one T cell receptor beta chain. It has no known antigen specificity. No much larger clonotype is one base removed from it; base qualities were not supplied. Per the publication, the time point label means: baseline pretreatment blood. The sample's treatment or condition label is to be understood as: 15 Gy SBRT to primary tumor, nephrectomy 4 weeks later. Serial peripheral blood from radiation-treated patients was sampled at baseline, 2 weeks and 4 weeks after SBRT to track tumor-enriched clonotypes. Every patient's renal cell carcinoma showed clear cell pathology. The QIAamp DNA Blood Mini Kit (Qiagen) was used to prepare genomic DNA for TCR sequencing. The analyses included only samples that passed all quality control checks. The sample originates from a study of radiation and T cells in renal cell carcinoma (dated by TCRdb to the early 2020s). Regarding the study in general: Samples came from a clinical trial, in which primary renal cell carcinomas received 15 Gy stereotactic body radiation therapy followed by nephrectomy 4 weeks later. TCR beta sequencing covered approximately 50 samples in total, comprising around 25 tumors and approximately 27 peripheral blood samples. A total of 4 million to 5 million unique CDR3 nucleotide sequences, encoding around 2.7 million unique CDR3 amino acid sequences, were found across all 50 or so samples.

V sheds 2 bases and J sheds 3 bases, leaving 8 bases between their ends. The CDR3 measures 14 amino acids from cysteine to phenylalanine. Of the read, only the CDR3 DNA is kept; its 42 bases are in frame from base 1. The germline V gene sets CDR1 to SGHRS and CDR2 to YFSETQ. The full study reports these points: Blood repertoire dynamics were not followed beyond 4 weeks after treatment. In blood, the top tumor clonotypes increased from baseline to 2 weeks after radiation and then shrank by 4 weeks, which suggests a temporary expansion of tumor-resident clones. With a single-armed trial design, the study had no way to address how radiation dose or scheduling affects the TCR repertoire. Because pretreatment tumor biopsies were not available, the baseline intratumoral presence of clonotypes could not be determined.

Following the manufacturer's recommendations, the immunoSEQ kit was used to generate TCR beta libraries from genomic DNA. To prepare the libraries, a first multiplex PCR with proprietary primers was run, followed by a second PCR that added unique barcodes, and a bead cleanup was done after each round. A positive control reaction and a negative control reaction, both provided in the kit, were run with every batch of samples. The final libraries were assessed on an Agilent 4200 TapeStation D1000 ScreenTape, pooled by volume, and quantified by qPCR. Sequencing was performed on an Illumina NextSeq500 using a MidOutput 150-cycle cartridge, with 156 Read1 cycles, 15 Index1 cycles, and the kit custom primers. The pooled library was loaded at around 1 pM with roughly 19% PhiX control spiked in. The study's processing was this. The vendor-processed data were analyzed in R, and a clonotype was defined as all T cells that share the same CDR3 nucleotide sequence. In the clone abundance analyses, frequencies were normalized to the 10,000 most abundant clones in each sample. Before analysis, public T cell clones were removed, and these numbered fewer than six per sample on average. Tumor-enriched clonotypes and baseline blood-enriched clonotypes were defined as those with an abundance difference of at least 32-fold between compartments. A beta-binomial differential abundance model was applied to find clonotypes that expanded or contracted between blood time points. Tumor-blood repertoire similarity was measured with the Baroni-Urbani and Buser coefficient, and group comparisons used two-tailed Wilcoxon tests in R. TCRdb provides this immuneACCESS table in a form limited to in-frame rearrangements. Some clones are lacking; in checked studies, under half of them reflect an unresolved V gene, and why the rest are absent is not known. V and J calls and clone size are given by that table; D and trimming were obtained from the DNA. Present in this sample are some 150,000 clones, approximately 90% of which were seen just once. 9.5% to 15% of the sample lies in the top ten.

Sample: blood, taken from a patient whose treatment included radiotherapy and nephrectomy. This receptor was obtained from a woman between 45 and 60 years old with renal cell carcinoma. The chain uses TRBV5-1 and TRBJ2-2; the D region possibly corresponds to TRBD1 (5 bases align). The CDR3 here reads CASSFLRDTGELFF. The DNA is TGCGCCAGCAGCTTCCTCAGGGACACCGGGGAGCTGTTTTTT.